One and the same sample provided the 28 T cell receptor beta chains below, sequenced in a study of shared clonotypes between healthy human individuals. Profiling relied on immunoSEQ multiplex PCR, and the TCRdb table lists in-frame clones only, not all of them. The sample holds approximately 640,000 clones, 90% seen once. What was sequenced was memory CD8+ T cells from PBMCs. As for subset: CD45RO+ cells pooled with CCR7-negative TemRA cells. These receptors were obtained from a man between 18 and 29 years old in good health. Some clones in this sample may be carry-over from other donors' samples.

The DNA of the CDR3 is TGTGCCAGCAGCTTCTTCCGGGACACGAGTGAAAAACTGTTTTTT. Translation: CASSFFRDTSEKLFF. The chain employs TRBV13 and TRBJ1-4, with a weak D call TRBD1 (6 bases). The germline V and J ends were trimmed by 3 bases and 7 bases, with 15 bases remaining between them. This CDR3 has 15 residues. Germline V gives CDR1 PRHDT, CDR2 FYEKMQ (reference sequence).

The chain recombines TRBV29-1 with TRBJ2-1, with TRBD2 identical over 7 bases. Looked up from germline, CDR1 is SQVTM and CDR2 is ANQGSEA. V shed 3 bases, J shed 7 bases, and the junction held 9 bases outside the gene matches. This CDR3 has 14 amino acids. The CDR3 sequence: CSVEWRERENEQFF. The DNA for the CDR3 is TGCAGCGTTGAGTGGCGGGAGCGCGAAAATGAGCAGTTCTTC.

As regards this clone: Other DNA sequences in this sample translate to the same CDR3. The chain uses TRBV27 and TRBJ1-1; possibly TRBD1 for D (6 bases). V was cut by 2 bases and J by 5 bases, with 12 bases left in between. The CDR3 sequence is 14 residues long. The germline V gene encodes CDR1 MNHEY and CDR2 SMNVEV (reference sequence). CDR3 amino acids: CASSLVQGGTEAFF. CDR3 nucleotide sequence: TGTGCCAGCAGTTTAGTACAGGGCGGGACTGAAGCTTTCTTT.

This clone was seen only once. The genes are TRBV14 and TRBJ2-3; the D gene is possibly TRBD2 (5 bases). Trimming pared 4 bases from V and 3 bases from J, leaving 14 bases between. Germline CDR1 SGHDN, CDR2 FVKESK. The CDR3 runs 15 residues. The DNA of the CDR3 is TGTGCCAGCAGCCCGACGGGATTTGGTACAGATACGCAGTATTTT. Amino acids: CASSPTGFGTDTQYF.

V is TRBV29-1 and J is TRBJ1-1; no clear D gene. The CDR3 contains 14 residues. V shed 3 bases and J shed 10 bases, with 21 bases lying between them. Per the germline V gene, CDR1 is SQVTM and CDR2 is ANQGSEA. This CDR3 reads CSVEEKGGGRAAFF. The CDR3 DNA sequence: TGCAGCGTTGAGGAGAAGGGAGGCGGGAGAGCAGCTTTCTTT.

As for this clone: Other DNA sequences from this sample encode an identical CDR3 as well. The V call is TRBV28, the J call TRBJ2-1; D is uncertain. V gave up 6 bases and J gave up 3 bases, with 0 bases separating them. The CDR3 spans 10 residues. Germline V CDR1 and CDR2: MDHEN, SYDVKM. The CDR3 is CASSYNEQFF. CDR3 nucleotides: TGTGCCAGCAGCTACAATGAGCAGTTCTTC.

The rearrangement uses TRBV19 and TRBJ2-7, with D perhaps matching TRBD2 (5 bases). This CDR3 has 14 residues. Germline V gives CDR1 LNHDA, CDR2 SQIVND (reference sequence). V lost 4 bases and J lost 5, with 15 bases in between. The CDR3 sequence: CASSTWVAGDEQYF. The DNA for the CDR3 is TGTGCCAGTAGTACCTGGGTGGCGGGTGACGAGCAGTACTTC.

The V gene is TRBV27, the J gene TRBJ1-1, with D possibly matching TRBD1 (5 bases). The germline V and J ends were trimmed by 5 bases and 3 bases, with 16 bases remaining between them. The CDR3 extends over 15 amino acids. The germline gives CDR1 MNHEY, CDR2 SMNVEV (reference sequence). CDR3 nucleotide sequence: TGTGCCAGCAGTGACCCCTCCCGGGGCCACACTGAAGCTTTCTTT. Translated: CASSDPSRGHTEAFF.

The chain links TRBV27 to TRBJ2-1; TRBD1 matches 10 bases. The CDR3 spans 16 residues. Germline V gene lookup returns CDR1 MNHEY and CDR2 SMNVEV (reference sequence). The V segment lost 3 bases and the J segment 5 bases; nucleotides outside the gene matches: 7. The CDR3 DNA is TGTGCCAGCAGTTTCGAGACAGGGGGCATCAACAATGAGCAGTTCTTC. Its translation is CASSFETGGINNEQFF.

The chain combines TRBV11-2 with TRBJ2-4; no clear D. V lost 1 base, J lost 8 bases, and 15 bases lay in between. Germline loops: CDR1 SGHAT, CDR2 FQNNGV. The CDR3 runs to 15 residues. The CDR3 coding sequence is TGTGCCAGCAGCTTAGGTGGCCGAGGCTGGGACATTCAGTACTTC. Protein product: CASSLGGRGWDIQYF.

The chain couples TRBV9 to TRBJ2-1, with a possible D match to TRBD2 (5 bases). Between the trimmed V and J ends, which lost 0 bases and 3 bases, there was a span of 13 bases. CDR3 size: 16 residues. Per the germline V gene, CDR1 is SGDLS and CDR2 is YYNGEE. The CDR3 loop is CASSVGYGVGYNEQFF. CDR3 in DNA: TGTGCCAGCAGCGTAGGGTACGGGGTGGGCTACAATGAGCAGTTCTTC. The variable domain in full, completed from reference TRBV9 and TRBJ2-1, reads DSGVTQTPKHLITATGQRVTLRCSPRSGDLSVYWYQQSLDQGLQFLIQYYNGEERAKGNILERFSAQQFPDLHSELNLSSLELGDSALYFCASSVGYGVGYNEQFFGPGTRLTVL.

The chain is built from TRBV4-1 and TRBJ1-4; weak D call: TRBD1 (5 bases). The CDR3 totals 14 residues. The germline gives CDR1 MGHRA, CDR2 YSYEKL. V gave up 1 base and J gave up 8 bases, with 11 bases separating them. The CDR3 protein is CASSQVWGREKLFF. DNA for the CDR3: TGCGCCAGCAGCCAAGTGTGGGGACGGGAAAAACTGTTTTTT.

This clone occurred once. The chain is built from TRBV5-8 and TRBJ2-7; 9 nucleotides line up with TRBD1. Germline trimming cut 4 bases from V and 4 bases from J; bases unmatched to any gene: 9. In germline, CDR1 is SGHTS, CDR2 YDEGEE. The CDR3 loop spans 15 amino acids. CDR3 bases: TGTGCCAGCAGCGACCGGGACAGGGAGATATACGAGCAGTACTTC. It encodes CASSDRDREIYEQYF.

The CDR3 bases are TGCGCCAGCACCCCGGGGGGTTTCACTGAAGCTTTCTTT. Amino acids: CASTPGGFTEAFF. The chain employs TRBV5-1 and TRBJ1-1, with D perhaps matching TRBD1 (5 bases). Germline V gives CDR1 SGHRS, CDR2 YFSETQ. This CDR3 comprises 13 residues. V shed 6 bases and J shed 4 bases, with 13 bases lying between them.

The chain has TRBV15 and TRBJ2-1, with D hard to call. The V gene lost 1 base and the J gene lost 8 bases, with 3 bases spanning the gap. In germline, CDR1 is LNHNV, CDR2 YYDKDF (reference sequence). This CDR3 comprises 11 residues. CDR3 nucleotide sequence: TGTGCCACCAGCAGAGGTGATGAGCAGTTCTTC. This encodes CATSRGDEQFF.

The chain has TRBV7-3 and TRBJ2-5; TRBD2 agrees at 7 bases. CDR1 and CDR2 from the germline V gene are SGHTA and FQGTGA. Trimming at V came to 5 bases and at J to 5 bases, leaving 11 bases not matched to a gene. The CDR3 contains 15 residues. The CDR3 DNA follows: TGTGCCAGCAGCCCAGGGACTATAGGGTGGGAGACCCAGTACTTC. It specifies CASSPGTIGWETQYF.

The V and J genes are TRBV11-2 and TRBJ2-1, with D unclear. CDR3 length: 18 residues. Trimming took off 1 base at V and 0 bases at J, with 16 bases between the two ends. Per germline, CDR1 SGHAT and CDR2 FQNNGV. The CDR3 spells CASSLVRVRIPSYNEQFF. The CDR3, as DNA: TGTGCCAGCAGCTTAGTTAGGGTCCGAATCCCCTCCTACAATGAGCAGTTCTTC.

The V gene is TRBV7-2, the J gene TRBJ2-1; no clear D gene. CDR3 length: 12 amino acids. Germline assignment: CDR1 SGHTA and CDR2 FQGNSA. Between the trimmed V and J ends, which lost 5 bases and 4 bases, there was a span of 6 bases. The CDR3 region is CASSPLYNEQFF. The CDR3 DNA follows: TGTGCCAGCAGCCCCCTATACAATGAGCAGTTCTTC.

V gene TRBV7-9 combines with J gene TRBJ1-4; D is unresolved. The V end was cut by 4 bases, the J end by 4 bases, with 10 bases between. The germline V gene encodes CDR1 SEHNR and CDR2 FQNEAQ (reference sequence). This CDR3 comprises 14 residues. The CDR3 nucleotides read TGTGCCAGCAGCTCCGGACGGTATAATGAAAAACTGTTTTTT. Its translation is CASSSGRYNEKLFF.

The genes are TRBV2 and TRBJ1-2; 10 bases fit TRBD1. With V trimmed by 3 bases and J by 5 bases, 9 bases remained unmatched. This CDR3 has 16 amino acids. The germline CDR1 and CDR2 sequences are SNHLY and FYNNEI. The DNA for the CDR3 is TGTGCCAGCAGTGAGGTACCCGACAGGGGGCGATATGGCTACACCTTC. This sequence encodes CASSEVPDRGRYGYTF. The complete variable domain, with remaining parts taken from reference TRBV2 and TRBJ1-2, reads EPEVTQTPSHQVTQMGQEVILRCVPISNHLYFYWYRQILGQKVEFLVSFYNNEISEKSEIFDDQFSVERPDGSNFTLKIRSTKLEDSAMYFCASSEVPDRGRYGYTFGSGTRLTVV.

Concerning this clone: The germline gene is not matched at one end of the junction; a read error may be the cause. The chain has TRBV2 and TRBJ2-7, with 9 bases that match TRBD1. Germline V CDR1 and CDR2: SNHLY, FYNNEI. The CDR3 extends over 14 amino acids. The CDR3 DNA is TGTGCCAGCAGCGAAGGGGACAGGGACTACGAGCAGTACTTC. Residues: CASSEGDRDYEQYF.

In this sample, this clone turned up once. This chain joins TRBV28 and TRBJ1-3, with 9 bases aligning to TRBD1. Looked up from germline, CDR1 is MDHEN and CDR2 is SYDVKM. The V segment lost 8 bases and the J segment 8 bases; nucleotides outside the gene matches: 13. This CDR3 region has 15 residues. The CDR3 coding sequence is TGTGCCAGCGCCCCCTACGGGACAGGGATCGACACCATATATTTT. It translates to CASAPYGTGIDTIYF.

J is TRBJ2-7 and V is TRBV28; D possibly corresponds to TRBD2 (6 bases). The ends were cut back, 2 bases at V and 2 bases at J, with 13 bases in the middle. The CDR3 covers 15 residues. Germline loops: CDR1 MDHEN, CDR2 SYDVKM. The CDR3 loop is CASSLGDSLAYEQYF. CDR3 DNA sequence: TGTGCCAGCAGTTTAGGGGACTCCTTGGCCTACGAGCAGTACTTC. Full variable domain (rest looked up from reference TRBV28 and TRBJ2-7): DVKVTQSSRYLVKRTGEKVFLECVQDMDHENMFWYRQDPGLGLRLIYFSYDVKMKEKGDIPEGYSVSREKKERFSLILESASTNQTSMYLCASSLGDSLAYEQYFGPGTRLTVT.

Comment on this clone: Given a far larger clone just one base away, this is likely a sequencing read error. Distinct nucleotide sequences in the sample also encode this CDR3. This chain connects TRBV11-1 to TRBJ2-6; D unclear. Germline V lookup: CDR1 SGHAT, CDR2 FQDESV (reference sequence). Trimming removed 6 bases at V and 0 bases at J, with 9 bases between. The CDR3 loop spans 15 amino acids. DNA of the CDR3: TGTGCCAGCAGACACCAAAGCTCTGGGGCCAACGTCCTGACTTTC. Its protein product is CASRHQSSGANVLTF.

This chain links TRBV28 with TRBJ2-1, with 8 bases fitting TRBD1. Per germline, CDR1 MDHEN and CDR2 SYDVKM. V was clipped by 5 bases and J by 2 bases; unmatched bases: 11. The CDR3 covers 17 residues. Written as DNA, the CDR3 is TGTGCCAGCAGTCATCCGACTAGGACAGGGCCCTACAATGAGCAGTTCTTC. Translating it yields CASSHPTRTGPYNEQFF.

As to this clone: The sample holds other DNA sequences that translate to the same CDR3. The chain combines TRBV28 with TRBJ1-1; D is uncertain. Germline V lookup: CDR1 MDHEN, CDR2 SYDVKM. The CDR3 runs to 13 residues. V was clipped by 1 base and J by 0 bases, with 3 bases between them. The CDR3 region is CASSLFLNTEAFF. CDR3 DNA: TGTGCCAGCAGTTTATTTTTGAACACTGAAGCTTTCTTT.

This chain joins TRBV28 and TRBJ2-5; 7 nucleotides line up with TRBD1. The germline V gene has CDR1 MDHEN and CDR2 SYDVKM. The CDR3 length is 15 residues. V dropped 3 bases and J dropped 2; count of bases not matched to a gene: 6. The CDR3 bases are TGTGCCAGCAGTTTGACAGGGTTGAGGCAAGAGACCCAGTACTTC. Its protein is CASSLTGLRQETQYF.

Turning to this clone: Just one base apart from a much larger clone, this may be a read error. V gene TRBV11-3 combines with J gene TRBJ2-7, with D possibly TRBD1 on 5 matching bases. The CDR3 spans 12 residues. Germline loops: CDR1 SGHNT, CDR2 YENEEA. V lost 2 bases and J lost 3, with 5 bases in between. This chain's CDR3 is CASSLRGYEQYF. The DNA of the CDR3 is TGTGCCAGCAGCTTAAGGGGCTACGAGCAGTACTTC.